This T cell receptor beta chain was profiled in a study of cytomegalovirus exposure and HLA in healthy donors. A word on this clone: What it binds is not known.

Study observations and caveats: It was likely that a cluster of highly shared sequence variants was a sequencing artifact.

A multiplex PCR was run with 60 Vbeta primers and 13 Jbeta primers. The table came from immunoSEQ multiplex PCR; TCRdb's copy has only in-frame clones and leaves some out. This sample yields around 160,000 clones, of which roughly 80% are seen a single time; 7.5% to 9% belongs to the top ten. This CDR3 spans 16 amino acids. Trimming shortened V by 2 bases and J by 0 bases, and 11 bases separated the two germline ends. Per the germline V gene, CDR1 is KGHSH and CDR2 is LQKENI. Material: PBMCs. The receptor's source is a male donor in good health and CMV-seropositive. The chain couples TRBV18 to TRBJ2-1, with a possible D match to TRBD2 (6 bases). CDR3 nucleotides: TGTGCCAGCTCACCAACTAGCCGGAGCTCCTACAATGAGCAGTTCTTC. This codes for CASSPTSRSSYNEQFF.